This is a list of T cell receptor beta chains from one sample in a study of human T cells and chemical hapten exposure. TCRdb reprocessed the RACE reads via MiXCR and lists one record per CDR3 protein. This sample has about 99,000 distinct CDR3 sequences, with around an eighth found just once. The sample consisted of whole blood, taken in connection with sensitization to the hapten diphenylcyclopropenone (DPC). Source of these receptors: a woman in her thirties or forties with alopecia areata. Some clones in this sample may be carry-over from other donors' samples. The CDR3 runs from the conserved cysteine through the conserved F or W. A D gene is named only where the DNA matches it firmly. A row's size may be missing; if present it is once, few, many or a size class.

j_call,v_call,d_call,clone_size,cdr3_aa,cdr3_nt
TRBJ2-1,TRBV5-1,-,few,CASSLGGAQGTNEQFF,TGCGCCAGCAGCTTGGGAGGGGCGCAGGGTACCAATGAGCAGTTCTTC
TRBJ2-1,TRBV7-2,TRBD2,few,CASSSGLAEQFF,TGTGCCAGCAGCTCAGGACTAGCGGAGCAGTTCTTC
TRBJ1-1,TRBV5-4,TRBD1,-,CASSWDRGSTEAFF,TGTGCCAGCAGCTGGGACAGGGGAAGCACTGAAGCTTTCTTT
TRBJ2-7,TRBV11-2,-,-,CASSLDFVARYEQYF,TGTGCCAGCAGCTTAGATTTTGTTGCCAGATACGAGCAGTACTTC
TRBJ2-1,TRBV28,TRBD2,many,CAGRTSGYNEQFF,TGTGCCGGAAGGACTAGCGGTTACAATGAGCAGTTCTTC
TRBJ2-7,TRBV6-5,-,-,CASSSSGTQSYEQYF,TGTGCCAGCAGTTCCTCCGGGACGCAAAGCTACGAGCAGTACTTC
TRBJ2-7,TRBV7-9,-,many,CASSLRDGSSYEQYF,TGTGCCAGCAGCTTAAGGGACGGTAGCTCCTACGAGCAGTACTTC
TRBJ1-5,TRBV27,-,many,CASSLAGINQPQHF,TGTGCCAGCAGTTTAGCGGGGATCAATCAGCCCCAGCATTTT
TRBJ2-4,TRBV28,TRBD1,-,CASSPTTGAGNIQYF,TGTGCCAGCAGTCCTACGACAGGGGCTGGAAACATTCAGTACTTC
TRBJ2-7,TRBV6-6,TRBD2,-,CASSTSGRASEQYF,TGTGCCAGCTCGACTAGCGGGAGGGCCTCCGAGCAGTACTTC
TRBJ1-4,TRBV7-9,-,many,CASSLGQQNEKLFF,TGTGCCAGCAGCTTAGGACAGCAAAATGAAAAACTGTTTTTT
TRBJ2-1,TRBV28,-,-,CASTPTGRGGRYNEQFF,TGTGCCAGCACCCCTACTGGCAGGGGGGGCCGGTACAATGAGCAGTTCTTC
TRBJ2-1,TRBV12-3/TRBV12-4,-,-,CASSNPSDWVQFF,TGTGCCAGCAGTAACCCCTCTGACTGGGTGCAGTTCTTC
TRBJ1-1,TRBV15,-,-,CATSRDNLANTEAFF,TGTGCCACCAGCAGAGATAATTTAGCGAACACTGAAGCTTTCTTT
TRBJ1-4,TRBV20-1,-,few,CSARDGATNEKLFF,TGCAGTGCTAGAGATGGGGCAACTAATGAAAAACTGTTTTTT
TRBJ2-7,TRBV20-1,-,-,CSARDLGSPSYEQYF,TGCAGTGCTAGAGATTTGGGCTCCCCCTCCTACGAGCAGTACTTC
TRBJ2-2,TRBV6-5,TRBD2,once,CASSPGGAGGTGELFF,TGTGCCAGCAGTCCAGGGGGAGCGGGAGGCACCGGGGAGCTGTTTTTT
TRBJ2-5,TRBV7-9,-,many,CASSLALWIGETQYF,TGTGCCAGCAGCTTAGCCCTTTGGATAGGAGAGACCCAGTACTTC
TRBJ2-3,TRBV7-9,-,few,CASRLSWSATDTQYF,TGTGCCAGCAGGCTGTCATGGTCCGCAACAGATACGCAGTATTTT
TRBJ1-1,TRBV7-9,TRBD1,few,CASSALTGTGGRAFF,TGTGCCAGCAGCGCCCTGACCGGGACAGGGGGGAGAGCTTTCTTT
TRBJ2-1,TRBV28,-,-,CASSFLSVYNEQFF,TGTGCCAGCAGTTTCTTGTCAGTTTACAATGAGCAGTTCTTC
TRBJ2-7,TRBV7-9,-,few,CASSLVSGTDEQYF,TGTGCCAGCAGCTTAGTATCAGGGACTGACGAGCAGTACTTC
TRBJ2-3,TRBV4-2,-,many,CASSQDRGPDTQYF,TGTGCCAGCAGCCAAGATCGGGGACCAGATACGCAGTATTTT
TRBJ2-1,TRBV9,TRBD1,-,CASSASPGGGTDQFF,TGTGCCAGCAGCGCGTCCCCAGGGGGCGGGACCGACCAGTTCTTC
TRBJ2-4,TRBV4-3,-,-,CASSQAVAEDIQYF,TGCGCCAGCAGCCAAGCTGTTGCCGAGGACATTCAGTACTTC
TRBJ2-5,TRBV7-8,-,-,CASSFLSGRGLLETLYF,TGTGCCAGCAGCTTCCTGTCGGGCAGGGGCCTTCTGGAGACCCTGTACTTC
TRBJ2-5,TRBV7-2,-,-,CASSLVTSQETQYF,TGTGCCAGCAGCTTAGTAACGTCACAAGAGACCCAGTACTTC
TRBJ2-4,TRBV3-1,-,-,CASSQERDINIQYF,TGTGCCAGCAGCCAAGAAAGGGACATAAACATTCAGTACTTC